These 25 T cell receptor beta chains were all obtained from the same sample, sequenced in a study of T cell repertoires in cytomegalovirus infection. One entry per CDR3 protein results from TCRdb running MiXCR on the reads. The repertoire has some 900,000 distinct CDR3 sequences, about 33% of them found once; the top ten carry around 12%. These TCRs are of unknown antigen specificity. Here the sequenced sample was cultured CD8+ T cells from PBMCs, taken from culture after CMV antigen stimulation. These receptors were taken from a human donor in good health (CMV status not recorded). Some clones in this sample may be carry-over from other donors' samples.

This chain uses TRBV20-1 with TRBJ1-1; D call uncertain. Germline-derived CDR1 and CDR2 are DFQATT and SNEGSKA (reference sequence). Trimming removed 0 bases at V and 4 bases at J, with 12 bases between. The CDR3 loop spans 14 amino acids. DNA for the CDR3: TGCAGTGCTAGAGATTGGGCAGTGGGCACTGAAGCTTTCTTT. As protein: CSARDWAVGTEAFF.

This chain connects TRBV27 to TRBJ1-1; tentative D call: TRBD1 (6 bases). The CDR3 is made up of 14 amino acids. Germline V gene sequence: CDR1 MNHEY, CDR2 SMNVEV (reference sequence). V gave up 4 bases and J gave up 3 bases, with 12 bases separating them. CDR3 DNA: TGTGCCAGCAGTTCACAGGGCGGGCACACTGAAGCTTTCTTT. This codes for CASSSQGGHTEAFF.

In the case of this clonotype: One end of the junction is discordant with germline, which a read error may explain. J is TRBJ2-5 and V is TRBV2; TRBD2 matches at 8 bases. This CDR3 region has 12 residues. CDR1 and CDR2 from the germline V gene are SNHLY and FYNNEI. The CDR3 DNA reads as TGTACCAGCGGGGGCGCGGGGGAGACCCAGTACTTC. It encodes CTSGGAGETQYF.

CDR3 DNA: TGCGCCAGCAGCCAAGAAGATACAGGGACCCAAGAGACCCAGTACTTC. Protein: CASSQEDTGTQETQYF. The rearrangement links TRBV4-3 to TRBJ2-5; D perhaps matches TRBD1 (6 bases). Trimming shortened V by 0 bases and J by 1 base, and 12 bases separated the two germline ends. This CDR3 contains 16 residues. Germline V gene data show CDR1 as LGHNA and CDR2 as YSLEER.

This clonotype was seen ten or more times. The genes are TRBV7-8 and TRBJ2-7; the D gene could be TRBD1 or TRBD2 (7 bases each). Trimming took off 5 bases at V and 2 bases at J, with 13 bases between the two ends. The CDR3 length is 14 residues. Germline loops: CDR1 SGHVS, CDR2 FQNEAQ. CDR3: CASSTGRGPYEQYV. The CDR3 DNA sequence: TGTGCCAGCAGCACAGGGAGGGGGCCCTACGAGCAGTACGTC.

V usage is TRBV6-5 and J usage is TRBJ2-2, with TRBD1 matching over 9 bases. V dropped 1 base and J dropped 4; count of bases not matched to a gene: 4. There are 16 residues in the CDR3. The germline V gene has CDR1 MNHEY and CDR2 SVGAGI. The DNA of the CDR3 is TGTGCCAGCAGTTACTTCCGGGACAGGGCCACCGGGGAGCTGTTTTTT. This translates into CASSYFRDRATGELFF.

The chain combines TRBV20-1 with TRBJ1-3, with 9 bases matching TRBD1. V was pared by 3 bases and J by 2 bases, with 8 bases of the junction left unmatched. CDR1 is DFQATT, CDR2 SNEGSKA, per germline (reference sequence). This CDR3 has 16 amino acids. The DNA for the CDR3 is TGCAGTGCTAGGGCCCCTGACAGGGGGGCTGGAAACACCATATATTTT. Translated: CSARAPDRGAGNTIYF.

In this sample, this clonotype turned up a few times. This chain connects TRBV27 to TRBJ2-4; tentatively, D is TRBD2 (7 bases). Trimming stripped 3 bases from V and 5 bases from J, with 11 bases between. The CDR3 spans 14 residues. The germline CDR1 and CDR2 sequences are MNHEY and SMNVEV (reference sequence). DNA for the CDR3: TGTGCCAGCAGTTTGGGGGGGGGGCAAAACATTCAGTACTTC. This gives the protein CASSLGGGQNIQYF.

This clonotype came up a few times. The genes are TRBV5-4 and TRBJ1-1; maybe TRBD1 (6 bases). This CDR3 has 14 amino acids. V shed 2 bases and J shed 4 bases, with 12 bases lying between them. Germline values: CDR1 SGHNT, CDR2 YYREEE (reference sequence). CDR3 protein: CASSLQGGVTEAFF. The DNA for the CDR3 is TGTGCCAGCAGCTTACAGGGAGGAGTCACTGAAGCTTTCTTT.

The chain uses TRBV2 and TRBJ2-7, with TRBD1 identical over 7 bases. The junction had 2 bases not matched to a gene; V was cut back by 4 bases and J by 2 bases. In germline, CDR1 is SNHLY, CDR2 FYNNEI. The CDR3 has 13 residues. CDR3 protein: CASSGDSPYEQYF. The CDR3 bases are TGTGCCAGCAGTGGGGACAGCCCCTACGAGCAGTACTTC.

This clonotype was seen many times. The chain recombines TRBV7-8 with TRBJ1-1; D unresolved. This CDR3 has 15 amino acids. V lost 5 bases and J lost 1, with 14 bases in between. The germline V gene has CDR1 SGHVS and CDR2 FQNEAQ. CDR3 amino acids: CASSLVEDWNTEAFF. The DNA of the CDR3 is TGTGCCAGCAGCCTTGTCGAGGATTGGAACACTGAAGCTTTCTTT.

The J gene is TRBJ2-2, the V gene TRBV28, with TRBD2 matching over 8 bases. The CDR3 runs to 15 residues. Germline trimming cut 5 bases from V and 4 bases from J; bases unmatched to any gene: 6. Germline loops: CDR1 MDHEN, CDR2 SYDVKM. DNA for the CDR3: TGTGCCAGCAGTGATAGCGGGGACTCCACCGGGGAGCTGTTTTTT. Its protein product is CASSDSGDSTGELFF.

This clonotype was observed many times. The rearrangement links TRBV7-9 to TRBJ1-4; D is perhaps TRBD1 (5 bases). The CDR3 length is 15 residues. Germline CDR1 and CDR2: SEHNR and FQNEAQ (reference sequence). V was trimmed by 4 bases and J by 2 bases, leaving 11 bases between them. CDR3 coding DNA: TGTGCCAGCAGCTCCAGCCGGGGGACTAATGAAAAACTGTTTTTT. It specifies CASSSSRGTNEKLFF.

The chain links TRBV20-1 to TRBJ1-2; 9 bases are a match to TRBD1. Germline assignment: CDR1 DFQATT and CDR2 SNEGSKA (reference sequence). The trim removed 6 bases at V and 5 bases at J, leaving 10 bases unmatched. This CDR3 has 14 residues. DNA of the CDR3: TGCAGTGCCCGGACCGGGACAGGGTTATATGGCTACACCTTC. Its protein product is CSARTGTGLYGYTF.

In this sample, this clonotype turned up a few times. The V and J genes are TRBV5-4 and TRBJ2-2, with 10 positions matching TRBD2. This CDR3 contains 18 residues. Unmatched junction bases numbered 13, after V lost 4 bases and J lost 4 bases. The germline CDR1 and CDR2 sequences are SGHNT and YYREEE (reference sequence). The CDR3 region is CASSLPASGGPSTGELFF. The DNA of the CDR3 is TGTGCCAGCAGCCTCCCAGCTAGCGGGGGCCCCAGCACCGGGGAGCTGTTTTTT.

There are many counts of this clonotype. The chain combines TRBV6-1 with TRBJ2-7, with D tentatively TRBD1 (7 bases). The germline V gene encodes CDR1 MNHNS and CDR2 SASEGT. V lost 2 bases and J lost 4, with 15 bases in between. CDR3 length: 15 residues. The CDR3 bases are TGTGCCAGCAGTGAAATACGACAGGGAGGATACGAGCAGTACTTC. Translated, it gives CASSEIRQGGYEQYF.

The chain recombines TRBV19 with TRBJ1-2, with D unresolved. Germline V gene lookup returns CDR1 LNHDA and CDR2 SQIVND (reference sequence). Trimming removed 6 bases at V and 0 bases at J, with 20 bases between. The length of the CDR3 is 17 residues. In nucleotides, the CDR3 is TGTGCCAGTAGCCCCCTCCCCGTGGAGGCACCTAACTATGGCTACACCTTC. This codes for CASSPLPVEAPNYGYTF.

This clonotype was observed at least ten times. V gene TRBV7-2 combines with J gene TRBJ1-4; D perhaps matches TRBD1 (6 bases). Trimming pared 2 bases from V and 5 bases from J, leaving 12 bases between. The CDR3 extends over 15 amino acids. CDR1 and CDR2 (germline): SGHTA, FQGNSA. CDR3 residues: CASSLISGTNEKLFF. The CDR3 DNA is TGTGCCAGCAGCTTAATCAGCGGGACAAATGAAAAACTGTTTTTT.

V and J are TRBV25-1 and TRBJ2-7; no definite D call. This CDR3 contains 11 residues. V shed 7 bases and J shed 4 bases, with 8 bases lying between them. CDR1 and CDR2 (germline): MGHDK, SYGVNS. The chain's CDR3 is CASIGLYEQYF. Written as DNA, the CDR3 is TGTGCCAGCATAGGGTTATACGAGCAGTACTTC.

The chain uses TRBV5-5 and TRBJ2-7; 10 bases align to TRBD1. This CDR3 has 15 amino acids. The trim removed 0 bases at V and 2 bases at J, leaving 2 bases unmatched. Per germline, CDR1 SGHKS and CDR2 YYEKEE (reference sequence). The CDR3 loop is CASSLGQGAPYEQYV. CDR3 DNA sequence: TGTGCCAGCAGCTTGGGACAGGGGGCTCCCTACGAGCAGTACGTC.

This rearrangement joins TRBV28 to TRBJ2-7; no definite D call. The CDR3 contains 15 residues. Germline assignment: CDR1 MDHEN and CDR2 SYDVKM. Trimming removed 5 bases from V and 3 bases from J, with 17 bases in between. The CDR3 nucleotides read TGTGCCAGCAGTCCCGACACCCTCACGGGCTACGAGCAGTACGTC. Translation gives CASSPDTLTGYEQYV.

This sequence joins TRBV2 and TRBJ1-3; 8 bases match TRBD1. Trimming at V came to 6 bases and at J to 0 bases, leaving 4 bases not matched to a gene. This CDR3 is 15 amino acids long. Per the germline V gene, CDR1 is SNHLY and CDR2 is FYNNEI. The CDR3, as DNA: TGTGCCAGCAGGGGGACAGGCGACTCTGGAAACACCATATATTTT. Protein product: CASRGTGDSGNTIYF.

The sample holds a few counts of this clonotype. The chain joins TRBV19 to TRBJ1-1; D remains unclear. Trimming removed 1 base at V and 4 bases at J, with 10 bases between. The CDR3 totals 14 residues. Germline V lookup: CDR1 LNHDA, CDR2 SQIVND (reference sequence). CDR3 amino acids: CASSIGPRRTEAFF. Written as DNA, the CDR3 is TGTGCCAGTAGTATAGGACCGAGGCGCACTGAAGCTTTCTTT. Drawing the rest from reference TRBV19 and TRBJ1-1, the complete variable domain is DGGITQSPKYLFRKEGQNVTLSCEQNLNHDAMYWYRQDPGQGLRLIYYSQIVNDFQKGDIAEGYSVSREKKESFPLTVTSAQKNPTAFYLCASSIGPRRTEAFFGQGTRLTVV.

Of note for this clonotype: A much more abundant neighbour one base away suggests this may be a read error. The gene calls are TRBV27 and TRBJ1-5, with 9 bases matching TRBD1. Per the germline V gene, CDR1 is MNHEY and CDR2 is SMNVEV (reference sequence). The CDR3 contains 14 residues. The CDR3 protein is CVSSAGTGKQPQHF. CDR3 in DNA: TGTGTCAGCAGTGCCGGGACAGGGAAGCAGCCCCAGCATTTT.

This clonotype showed up many times. The rearrangement uses TRBV7-9 and TRBJ2-7; D might be TRBD1 (6 bases). The germline gives CDR1 SEHNR, CDR2 FQNEAQ (reference sequence). This CDR3 is built from 18 residues. Trimming cost V 4 bases and J 0 bases, with 22 bases left between them. This chain's CDR3 is CASSSPTKLTGYSYEQYF. CDR3 bases: TGTGCCAGCAGCTCACCCACGAAGTTGACAGGTTACTCCTACGAGCAGTACTTC.